The 17 T cell receptor beta chains reported below all come from one sample, sequenced in a study of blood T cell repertoires in COVID-19. Libraries were prepared by immunoSEQ multiplex PCR; TCRdb keeps only in-frame clonotypes and omits some of them. Among more than 300,000 clones listed, more than 75% were seen once. Material for sequencing was PBMCs or T cells enriched from blood (not recorded which). The receptors come from a man aged 25-45 years who had recovered from COVID-19.

The chain recombines TRBV28 with TRBJ2-2; 8 positions agree with TRBD1. With 2 bases clipped from V and 1 base from J, the junction kept 3 bases outside the gene matches. CDR3 length equals 16 residues. Germline V CDR1 and CDR2: MDHEN, SYDVKM. CDR3 in amino acids: CASSLQGALNTGELFF. CDR3 coding DNA: TGTGCCAGCAGTTTACAGGGGGCGCTGAACACCGGGGAGCTGTTTTTT.

This rearrangement joins TRBV6-5 to TRBJ1-2, with 8 bases identical to TRBD1. V lost 5 bases to trimming and J lost 3 bases; unmatched junction nucleotides: 8. Germline V gene sequence: CDR1 MNHEY, CDR2 SVGAGI. CDR3 length: 15 amino acids. The CDR3 region has the DNA TGTGCCAGCAGTATCATCAGGGGGCGAGACTATGGCTACACCTTC. It is translated as CASSIIRGRDYGYTF.

The chain recombines TRBV5-8 with TRBJ2-5; D is perhaps TRBD2 (6 bases). CDR3 length equals 14 residues. Germline-derived CDR1 and CDR2 are SGHTS and YDEGEE. Trimming pared 2 bases from V and 4 bases from J, leaving 12 bases between. Written as DNA, the CDR3 is TGTGCCAGCAGCTTTGGGGACTGGTTAGAGACCCAGTACTTC. Its translation is CASSFGDWLETQYF.

This rearrangement joins TRBV5-1 to TRBJ2-3, with 9 bases aligning to TRBD1. V shed 3 bases, J shed 6 bases, and the junction held 2 bases outside the gene matches. This CDR3 has 13 amino acids. The germline gives CDR1 SGHRS, CDR2 YFSETQ. Here the CDR3 DNA reads TGCGCCAGCAGCTGGGACAGGGTGGATACGCAGTATTTT. This gives the protein CASSWDRVDTQYF.

The chain uses TRBV25-1 and TRBJ2-1; perhaps TRBD2 as D (7 bases). This CDR3 is built from 14 residues. The germline V gene encodes CDR1 MGHDK and CDR2 SYGVNS. The germline V and J ends were trimmed by 2 bases and 10 bases, with 15 bases remaining between them. The CDR3 region is CASSENREGVEQFF. DNA for the CDR3: TGTGCCAGCAGTGAAAATAGGGAGGGGGTAGAGCAGTTCTTC. The complete variable domain, with remaining parts taken from reference TRBV25-1 and TRBJ2-1, reads EADIYQTPRYLVIGTGKKITLECSQTMGHDKMYWYQQDPGMELHLIHYSYGVNSTEKGDLSSESTVSRIRTEHFPLTLESARPSHTSQYLCASSENREGVEQFFGPGTRLTVL.

The chain has TRBV7-9 and TRBJ2-7, with 7 bases lining up with TRBD1. This CDR3 comprises 14 residues. Trimming at V came to 7 bases and at J to 2 bases, leaving 8 bases not matched to a gene. From germline, CDR1 is SEHNR and CDR2 FQNEAQ (reference sequence). The CDR3 DNA follows: TGTGCCAGCATCAAAGGGGGCGGAGCCTACGAGCAGTACTTC. Amino acid sequence: CASIKGGGAYEQYF.

The V call is TRBV10-1, the J call TRBJ2-1; TRBD2 matches at 13 bases. Germline V gene sequence: CDR1 WNHNN, CDR2 SYGVQD (reference sequence). Trimming took 6 bases from V and 9 from J; bases not matched to a gene: 5. CDR3 length equals 14 residues. The CDR3 bases are TGCGCCAGCAGCAGGACTAGCGGGGGCCTTGAGCAGTTCTTC. Translated: CASSRTSGGLEQFF.

The V gene is TRBV28, the J gene TRBJ2-7, with TRBD2 identical over 7 bases. Trimming cost V 2 bases and J 3 bases; bases outside gene matches: 4. CDR3 size: 14 residues. Germline V gene lookup returns CDR1 MDHEN and CDR2 SYDVKM. CDR3 nucleotides: TGTGCCAGCAGTTTAGGCGGGGGAGGCTACGAGCAGTACTTC. Translating gives CASSLGGGGYEQYF.

The chain is built from TRBV5-5 and TRBJ1-6; 7 bases are shared with TRBD1. J lost 14 bases, V lost 0 bases, and 5 bases had no gene match. The CDR3 extends over 13 amino acids. Germline V gene sequence: CDR1 SGHKS, CDR2 YYEKEE (reference sequence). The DNA for the CDR3 is TGTGCCAGCAGCTTGGAGTCAGGGGGATCCCTCCACTTT. Translated, it gives CASSLESGGSLHF.

The chain carries TRBV10-3 and TRBJ2-7; no clear D gene. CDR1 and CDR2 (germline): ENHRY, SYGVKD. The CDR3 has 12 amino acids. Trimming cost V 8 bases and J 5 bases, with 13 bases left between them. The CDR3 DNA sequence: TGTGCCATCTCTGCCGTTTACAACGAGCAGTACTTC. Amino acids: CAISAVYNEQYF.

The V and J genes are TRBV2 and TRBJ2-5; a possible D gene is TRBD2 (5 bases). This CDR3 region has 15 residues. Per the germline V gene, CDR1 is SNHLY and CDR2 is FYNNEI. V lost 1 base and J lost 1, with 10 bases in between. In nucleotides, the CDR3 is TGTGCCAGCAGTGAAGTGGACTCACTCCAAGAGACCCAGTACTTC. Protein sequence: CASSEVDSLQETQYF. The full variable domain, rest sourced from reference TRBV2 and TRBJ2-5, is EPEVTQTPSHQVTQMGQEVILRCVPISNHLYFYWYRQILGQKVEFLVSFYNNEISEKSEIFDDQFSVERPDGSNFTLKIRSTKLEDSAMYFCASSEVDSLQETQYFGPGTRLLVL.

The chain combines TRBV5-4 with TRBJ1-2; no firm D call. V lost 0 bases, J lost 7 bases, and 19 bases lay in between. This CDR3 is built from 16 residues. Germline V gene sequence: CDR1 SGHNT, CDR2 YYREEE (reference sequence). CDR3 nucleotide sequence: TGTGCCAGCAGCTTGGCCGCGATGGCGGGGTTGGGTGGCTACACCTTC. Residues: CASSLAAMAGLGGYTF.

This clone was seen a handful of times. This chain connects TRBV5-6 to TRBJ2-7, with a possible D match to TRBD1 (6 bases). Per the germline V gene, CDR1 is SGHDT and CDR2 is YYEEEE. V shed 1 base and J shed 0 bases, with 11 bases lying between them. This CDR3 is built from 15 residues. In DNA, the CDR3 is TGTGCCAGCAGCTTGCCAGGGGCGAGCTCCTACGAGCAGTACTTC. Translating gives CASSLPGASSYEQYF.

The V and J genes are TRBV4-1 and TRBJ2-7, with 7 bases lining up with TRBD1. From germline, CDR1 is MGHRA and CDR2 YSYEKL. With V trimmed by 3 bases and J by 6 bases, 8 bases remained unmatched. This CDR3 has 14 residues. Written as DNA, the CDR3 is TGCGCCAGCAGCCACCCCGGGGACAGCGGCGAGCAGTACTTC. Amino acid sequence: CASSHPGDSGEQYF.

J is TRBJ1-5 and V is TRBV7-9, with 10 bases lining up with TRBD1. Trimming at V came to 4 bases and at J to 4 bases, leaving 1 base not matched to a gene. Germline-derived CDR1 and CDR2 are SEHNR and FQNEAQ (reference sequence). The CDR3 has 14 amino acids. The CDR3 coding sequence is TGTGCCAGCAGCTGGGACAGGGGTAATCAGCCCCAGCATTTT. Amino acids: CASSWDRGNQPQHF.

V is TRBV19 and J is TRBJ1-1; D is uncertain. The V and J ends lost 7 bases and 6 bases respectively, with 21 bases between them. The germline gives CDR1 LNHDA, CDR2 SQIVND (reference sequence). This CDR3 has 15 amino acids. The CDR3 DNA is TGTGCCAGTACCGAAAGGAGGAGTACGTACGCTGAAGCTTTCTTT. Translated, it gives CASTERRSTYAEAFF.

The V gene is TRBV5-4, the J gene TRBJ2-7; 14 bases line up with TRBD2. The CDR3 is 15 amino acids. V was clipped by 4 bases and J by 7 bases; unmatched bases: 7. The germline CDR1 and CDR2 sequences are SGHNT and YYREEE (reference sequence). The CDR3: CASSGTSGGKGEQYF. The DNA of the CDR3 is TGTGCCAGCAGCGGGACTAGCGGGGGAAAGGGGGAGCAGTACTTC.